This TCR beta chain appears in the sequencing data of a study of cytomegalovirus exposure and HLA in healthy donors. The PCR was carried out with 60 Vbeta primers and 13 Jbeta primers. Data came from immunoSEQ multiplex PCR; TCRdb stores just in-frame clones and leaves some out. The listing contains about 130,000 clones. The sequenced material came from PBMCs. The TCR sequence derives from a woman in her sixties or seventies in good health and CMV-seronegative.

CDR3 sequence: CASSQATGPYNEQFF. Written as DNA, the CDR3 is TGCGCCAGCAGCCAAGCGACAGGGCCCTACAATGAGCAGTTCTTC. This chain links TRBV4-1 with TRBJ2-1; 7 bases fit TRBD1. The CDR3 length is 15 residues. The J segment lost 2 bases and the V segment lost 1 base, leaving 2 bases of the junction unmatched. Per the germline V gene, CDR1 is MGHRA and CDR2 is YSYEKL.